Below, one T cell receptor beta chain is given with its context. The CDR3 has 16 residues. Trimming at V came to 5 bases and at J to 1 base, leaving 5 bases not matched to a gene. Germline V gene sequence: CDR1 SGHTA, CDR2 FQGNSA. This sample was taken from a study of T cell repertoires in cytomegalovirus infection. TCRdb processed the reads anew with MiXCR; each CDR3 protein has one entry. The data show approximately 700,000 distinct CDR3 sequences, roughly 35% seen once. This chain joins TRBV7-2 and TRBJ1-3; 10 bases agree with TRBD1. This TCR came from a human donor in good health (CMV status not recorded). Some clones in this sample may be carry-over from other donors' samples. Source material: PBMCs. The CDR3 nucleotides read TGTGCCAGCAGCGCGGACAGGGGGGGTTCTGGAAACACCATATATTTT. This sequence encodes CASSADRGGSGNTIYF.